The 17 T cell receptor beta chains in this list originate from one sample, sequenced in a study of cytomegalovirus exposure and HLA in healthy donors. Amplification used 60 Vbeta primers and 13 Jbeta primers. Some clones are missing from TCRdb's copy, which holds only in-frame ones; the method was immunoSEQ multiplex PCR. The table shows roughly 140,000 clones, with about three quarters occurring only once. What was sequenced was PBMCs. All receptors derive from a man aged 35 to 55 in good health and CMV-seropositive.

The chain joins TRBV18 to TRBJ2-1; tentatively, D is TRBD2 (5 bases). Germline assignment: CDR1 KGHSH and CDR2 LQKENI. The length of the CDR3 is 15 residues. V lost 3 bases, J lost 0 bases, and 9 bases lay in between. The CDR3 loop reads CASSPSESSYNEQFF. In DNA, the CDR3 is TGTGCCAGCTCACCTAGCGAGAGCTCCTACAATGAGCAGTTCTTC.

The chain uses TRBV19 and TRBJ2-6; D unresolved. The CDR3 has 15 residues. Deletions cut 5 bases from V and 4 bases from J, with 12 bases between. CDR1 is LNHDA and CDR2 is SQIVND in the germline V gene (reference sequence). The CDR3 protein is CASSSLREGANVLTF. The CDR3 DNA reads TGTGCCAGTAGTTCGTTGAGAGAAGGGGCCAACGTCCTGACTTTC. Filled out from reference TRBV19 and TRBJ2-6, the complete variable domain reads DGGITQSPKYLFRKEGQNVTLSCEQNLNHDAMYWYRQDPGQGLRLIYYSQIVNDFQKGDIAEGYSVSREKKESFPLTVTSAQKNPTAFYLCASSSLREGANVLTFGAGSRLTVL.

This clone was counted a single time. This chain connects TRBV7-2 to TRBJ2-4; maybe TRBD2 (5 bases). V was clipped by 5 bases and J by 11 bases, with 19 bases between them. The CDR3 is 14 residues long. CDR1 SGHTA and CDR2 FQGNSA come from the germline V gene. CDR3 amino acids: CASSRLLGSRVQYF. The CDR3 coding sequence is TGTGCCAGCAGCCGTCTCTTAGGGAGTAGGGTTCAGTACTTC.

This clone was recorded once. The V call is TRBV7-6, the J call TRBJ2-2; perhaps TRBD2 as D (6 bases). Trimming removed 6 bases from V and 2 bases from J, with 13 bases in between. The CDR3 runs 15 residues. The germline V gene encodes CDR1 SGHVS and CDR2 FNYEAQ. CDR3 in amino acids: CASSKGDFNTGELFF. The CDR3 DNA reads TGTGCCAGCAGTAAAGGGGACTTCAACACCGGGGAGCTGTTTTTT.

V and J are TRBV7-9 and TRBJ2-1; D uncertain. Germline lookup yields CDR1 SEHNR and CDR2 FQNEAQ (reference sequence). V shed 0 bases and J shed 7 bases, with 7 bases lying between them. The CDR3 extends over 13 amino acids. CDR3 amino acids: CASSLAIRNEQFF. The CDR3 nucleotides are TGTGCCAGCAGCTTAGCGATTAGAAATGAGCAGTTCTTC. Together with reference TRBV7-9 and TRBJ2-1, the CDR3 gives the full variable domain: DTGVSQNPRHKITKRGQNVTFRCDPISEHNRLYWYRQTLGQGPEFLTYFQNEAQLEKSRLLSDRFSAERPKGSFSTLEIQRTEQGDSAMYLCASSLAIRNEQFFGPGTRLTVL.

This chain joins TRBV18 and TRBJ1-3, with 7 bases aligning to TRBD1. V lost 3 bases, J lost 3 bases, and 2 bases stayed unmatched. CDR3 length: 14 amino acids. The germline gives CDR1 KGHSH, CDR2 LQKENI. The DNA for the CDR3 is TGTGCCAGCTCACCTGACAGGGTTGGAAACACCATATATTTT. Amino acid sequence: CASSPDRVGNTIYF.

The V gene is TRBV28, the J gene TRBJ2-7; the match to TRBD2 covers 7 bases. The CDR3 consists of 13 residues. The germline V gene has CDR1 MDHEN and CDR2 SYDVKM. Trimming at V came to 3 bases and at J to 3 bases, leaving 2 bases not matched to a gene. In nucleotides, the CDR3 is TGTGCCAGCAGTTTGGGGGGGGTCTACGAGCAGTACTTC. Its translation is CASSLGGVYEQYF.

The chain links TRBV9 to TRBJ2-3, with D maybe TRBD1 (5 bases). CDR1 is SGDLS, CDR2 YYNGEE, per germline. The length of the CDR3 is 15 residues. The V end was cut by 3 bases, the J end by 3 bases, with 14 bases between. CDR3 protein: CASSGWTMGTDTQYF. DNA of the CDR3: TGTGCCAGCAGCGGGTGGACAATGGGGACAGATACGCAGTATTTT. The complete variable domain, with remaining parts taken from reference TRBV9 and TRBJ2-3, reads DSGVTQTPKHLITATGQRVTLRCSPRSGDLSVYWYQQSLDQGLQFLIQYYNGEERAKGNILERFSAQQFPDLHSELNLSSLELGDSALYFCASSGWTMGTDTQYFGPGTRLTVL.

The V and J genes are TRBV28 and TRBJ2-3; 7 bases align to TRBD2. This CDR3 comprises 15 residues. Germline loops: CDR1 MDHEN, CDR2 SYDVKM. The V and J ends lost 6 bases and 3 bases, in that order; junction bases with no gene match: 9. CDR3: CASRATGGGTDTQYF. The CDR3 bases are TGTGCCAGCAGGGCGACGGGGGGAGGGACAGATACGCAGTATTTT.

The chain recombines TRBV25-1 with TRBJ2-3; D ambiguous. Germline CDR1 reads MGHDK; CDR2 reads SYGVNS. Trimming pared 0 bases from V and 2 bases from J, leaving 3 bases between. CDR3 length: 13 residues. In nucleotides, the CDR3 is TGTGCCAGCAGTGAATACTACACAGATACGCAGTATTTT. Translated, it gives CASSEYYTDTQYF.

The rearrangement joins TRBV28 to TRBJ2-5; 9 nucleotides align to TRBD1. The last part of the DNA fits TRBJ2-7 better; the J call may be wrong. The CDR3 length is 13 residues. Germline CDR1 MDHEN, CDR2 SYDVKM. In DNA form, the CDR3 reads TGTGCCAGCGGGTCGGGACAGGGCTACGAGCAGTACTTC. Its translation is CASGSGQGYEQYF.

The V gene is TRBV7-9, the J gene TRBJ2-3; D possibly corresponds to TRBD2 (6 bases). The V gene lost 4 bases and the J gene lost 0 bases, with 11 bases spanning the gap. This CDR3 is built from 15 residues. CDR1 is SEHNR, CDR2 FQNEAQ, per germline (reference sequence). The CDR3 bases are TGTGCCAGCAGCTCGGGGGACTCTAGCACAGATACGCAGTATTTT. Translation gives CASSSGDSSTDTQYF.

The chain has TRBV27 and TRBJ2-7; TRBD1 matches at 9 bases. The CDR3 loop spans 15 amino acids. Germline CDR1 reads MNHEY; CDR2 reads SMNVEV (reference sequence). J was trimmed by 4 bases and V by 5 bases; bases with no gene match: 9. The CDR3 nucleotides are TGTGCCAGCAGTCGAACCGGGACAGGGACTTACGAGCAGTACTTC. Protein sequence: CASSRTGTGTYEQYF.

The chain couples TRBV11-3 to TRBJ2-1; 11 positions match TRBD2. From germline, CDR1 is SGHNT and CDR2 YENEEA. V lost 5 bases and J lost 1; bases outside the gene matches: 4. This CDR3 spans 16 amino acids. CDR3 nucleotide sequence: TGTGCCAGCAGCCCGGGGACTAGCGGTTCCTACAATGAGCAGTTCTTC. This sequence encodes CASSPGTSGSYNEQFF.

This chain's CDR3 is CASRRLGGTDTQYF. CDR3 sequence (DNA): TGTGCCAGTAGGAGACTAGGAGGCACAGATACGCAGTATTTT. V and J are TRBV19 and TRBJ2-3, with D perhaps matching TRBD2 (6 bases). This CDR3 has 14 residues. Germline V CDR1 and CDR2: LNHDA, SQIVND (reference sequence). Between the trimmed V and J ends, which lost 6 bases and 1 base, there was a span of 11 bases.

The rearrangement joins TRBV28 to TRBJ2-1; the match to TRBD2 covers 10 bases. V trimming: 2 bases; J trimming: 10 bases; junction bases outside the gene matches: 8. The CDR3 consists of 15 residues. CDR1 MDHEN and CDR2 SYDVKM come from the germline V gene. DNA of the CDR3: TGTGCCAGCAGTTTAACTAGCGGGAACCTGATAGAGCAGTTCTTC. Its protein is CASSLTSGNLIEQFF.

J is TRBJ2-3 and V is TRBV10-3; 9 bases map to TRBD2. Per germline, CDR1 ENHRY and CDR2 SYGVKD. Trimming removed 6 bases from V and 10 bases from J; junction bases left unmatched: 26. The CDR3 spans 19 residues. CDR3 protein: CAIRASGREGGPLTGAQYF. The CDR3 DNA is TGTGCCATCAGGGCCTCTGGGCGGGAGGGCGGCCCTCTCACGGGTGCGCAGTATTTT.